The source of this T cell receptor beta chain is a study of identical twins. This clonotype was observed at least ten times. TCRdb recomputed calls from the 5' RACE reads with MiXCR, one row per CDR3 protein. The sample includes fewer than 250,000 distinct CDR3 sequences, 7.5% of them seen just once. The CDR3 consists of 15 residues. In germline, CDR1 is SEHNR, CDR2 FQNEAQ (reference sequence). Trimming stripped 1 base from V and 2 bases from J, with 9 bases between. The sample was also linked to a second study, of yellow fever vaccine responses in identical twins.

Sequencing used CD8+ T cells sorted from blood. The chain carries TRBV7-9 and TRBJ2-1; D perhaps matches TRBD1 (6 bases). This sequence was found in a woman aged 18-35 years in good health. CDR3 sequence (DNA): TGTGCCAGCAGCTTAGAAAGGGGGACCTACAATGAGCAGTTCTTC. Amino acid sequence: CASSLERGTYNEQFF.